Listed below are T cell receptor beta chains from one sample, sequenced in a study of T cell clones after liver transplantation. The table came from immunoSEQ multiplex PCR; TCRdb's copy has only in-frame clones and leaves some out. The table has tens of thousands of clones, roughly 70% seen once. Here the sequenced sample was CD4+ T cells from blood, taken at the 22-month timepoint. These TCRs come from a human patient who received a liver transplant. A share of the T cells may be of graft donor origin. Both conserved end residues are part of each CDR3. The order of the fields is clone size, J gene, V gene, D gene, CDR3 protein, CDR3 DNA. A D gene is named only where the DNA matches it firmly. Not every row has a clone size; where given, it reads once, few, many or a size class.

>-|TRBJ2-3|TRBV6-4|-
CASSDSAGLRYF
TGTGCCAGCAGTGACTCCGCAGGGCTCCGGTATTTT
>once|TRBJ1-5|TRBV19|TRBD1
CASSTAGQSGQPQHF
TGTGCCAGTAGTACCGCGGGACAGTCGGGACAGCCCCAGCATTTT
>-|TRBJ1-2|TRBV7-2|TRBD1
CASSSPEQGGNRGYTF
TGTGCCAGCAGCTCACCGGAGCAGGGGGGAAATCGGGGCTACACCTTC
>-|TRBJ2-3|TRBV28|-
CASRRSGLRDTQYF
TGTGCCAGCAGACGTAGCGGCCTCAGGGATACGCAGTATTTT
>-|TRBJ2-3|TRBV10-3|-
CAISDGQGRDTQYF
TGTGCCATCAGTGATGGGCAGGGGAGAGATACGCAGTATTTT
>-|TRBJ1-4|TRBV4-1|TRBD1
CASSAQGGTGIEKLFF
TGCGCCAGCAGCGCTCAAGGAGGGACAGGGATTGAAAAACTGTTTTTT
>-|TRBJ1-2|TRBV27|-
CASSLFGQRHYGYTF
TGTGCCAGCAGTTTATTCGGGCAGAGACACTATGGCTACACCTTC
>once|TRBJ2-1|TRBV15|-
CATSLRGYNEQFF
TGTGCCACCAGCTTACGCGGGTACAATGAGCAGTTCTTC
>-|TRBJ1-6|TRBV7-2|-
CASSLESQGLGSPLHF
TGTGCCAGCAGCTTAGAGTCCCAGGGTCTTGGATCACCCCTCCACTTT
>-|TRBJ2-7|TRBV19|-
CASRMDGHLEQYF
TGTGCCAGTAGGATGGACGGTCATTTAGAGCAGTACTTC
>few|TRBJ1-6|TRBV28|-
CASGRLNSPLHF
TGTGCCAGCGGGCGGCTTAATTCACCCCTCCACTTT
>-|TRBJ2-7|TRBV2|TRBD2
CASNNLAGGEQYF
TGTGCCAGCAACAACCTAGCGGGGGGCGAGCAGTACTTC
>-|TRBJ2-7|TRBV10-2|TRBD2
CASKGTSGFYEQYF
TGCGCCAGCAAGGGGACTAGCGGCTTCTACGAGCAGTACTTC
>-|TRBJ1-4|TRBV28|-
CASSVSGWDEKLFF
TGTGCCAGCAGTGTCTCAGGATGGGATGAAAAACTGTTTTTT
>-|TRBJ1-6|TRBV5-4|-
CASSPDSGRGSPLHF
TGTGCCAGCAGCCCTGATAGTGGTAGAGGATCACCCCTCCACTTT
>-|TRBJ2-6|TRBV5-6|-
CASSTETWPGSGANVLTF
TGTGCCAGCAGCACTGAGACTTGGCCGGGATCTGGGGCCAACGTCCTGACTTTC
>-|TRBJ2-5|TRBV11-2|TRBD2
CASSSTSGGYETQYF
TGTGCCAGCAGCTCGACTAGCGGGGGATATGAGACCCAGTACTTC
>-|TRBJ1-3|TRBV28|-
CASTTQAAAGNTIYF
TGTGCCAGCACCACCCAGGCGGCAGCTGGAAACACCATATATTTT
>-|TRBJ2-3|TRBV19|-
CASSIRSAADTQYF
TGTGCCAGTAGTATCAGATCGGCGGCAGATACGCAGTATTTT
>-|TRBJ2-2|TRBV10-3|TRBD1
CASKGGTGGADTGELFF
TGTGCCAGCAAAGGCGGGACAGGGGGAGCTGATACCGGGGAGCTGTTTTTT
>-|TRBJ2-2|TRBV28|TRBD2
CASTGGGLITGELFF
TGTGCCAGCACGGGCGGGGGGCTTATCACCGGGGAGCTGTTTTTT
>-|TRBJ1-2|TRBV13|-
CASSLGSGLHYGYTF
TGTGCCAGCAGCTTAGGGTCGGGCCTCCACTATGGCTACACCTTC
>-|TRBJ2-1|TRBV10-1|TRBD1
CASSEMRTGGRNEQFF
TGCGCCAGCAGTGAAATGAGGACAGGGGGTAGGAATGAGCAGTTCTTC
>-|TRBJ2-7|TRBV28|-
CASSLQTGQAREQYF
TGTGCCAGCAGTTTACAAACAGGGCAGGCTCGCGAGCAGTACTTC
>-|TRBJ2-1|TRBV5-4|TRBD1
CASSFPGTGRRSNEQFF
TGTGCCAGCAGCTTTCCCGGGACAGGGAGAAGGAGCAATGAGCAGTTCTTC
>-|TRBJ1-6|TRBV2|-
CASSDQGYSPLHF
TGTGCCAGCAGCGACCAGGGTTATTCACCCCTCCACTTT
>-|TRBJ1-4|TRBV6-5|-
CASTLKAGTNEKLFF
TGTGCCAGCACCTTGAAGGCAGGGACAAACGAAAAACTGTTTTTT
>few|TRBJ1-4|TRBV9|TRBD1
CASSPTGASEKLFF
TGTGCCAGCAGCCCGACAGGGGCAAGTGAAAAACTGTTTTTT
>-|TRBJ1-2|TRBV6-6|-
CASRDVGGRGYGYTF
TGTGCCAGCAGGGACGTCGGCGGGAGAGGCTATGGCTACACCTTC
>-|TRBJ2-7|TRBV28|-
CASRKTGLGEQYF
TGTGCCAGCAGGAAAACAGGGCTCGGCGAGCAGTACTTC
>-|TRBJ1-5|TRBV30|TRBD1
CAWSSEGTGGGQPQHF
TGTGCCTGGAGTTCCGAGGGGACAGGGGGCGGGCAGCCCCAGCATTTT
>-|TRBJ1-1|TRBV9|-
CASSFGFEDAEAFF
TGTGCCAGTAGCTTCGGCTTTGAGGACGCTGAAGCTTTCTTT
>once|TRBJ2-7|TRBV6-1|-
CASIQGTTYEQYF
TGTGCCAGCATACAGGGTACGACCTACGAGCAGTACTTC
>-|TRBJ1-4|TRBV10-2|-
CASSGFDGEKLFF
TGCGCCAGCAGTGGATTTGACGGTGAAAAACTGTTTTTT
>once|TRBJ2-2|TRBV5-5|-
CASSLEGLPTGELFF
TGTGCCAGCAGCTTGGAAGGACTACCCACCGGGGAGCTGTTTTTT
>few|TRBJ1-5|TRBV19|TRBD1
CASSINRGGVSNQPQHF
TGTGCCAGTAGTATAAACAGAGGGGGCGTTAGCAATCAGCCCCAGCATTTT
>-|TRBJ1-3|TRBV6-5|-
CASGSDSGNTIYF
TGTGCCAGCGGGAGCGACTCTGGAAACACCATATATTTT
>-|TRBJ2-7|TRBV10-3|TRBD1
CAISDHAPGQEDEQYF
TGTGCCATCAGTGACCACGCCCCGGGACAGGAGGACGAGCAGTACTTC
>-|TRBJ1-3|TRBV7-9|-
CASSLHSEGNTIYF
TGTGCCAGCAGCTTACACTCCGAAGGAAACACCATATATTTT
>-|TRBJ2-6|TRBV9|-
CASSVATGSFSGANVLTF
TGTGCCAGCAGCGTAGCTACAGGGAGTTTCTCTGGGGCCAACGTCCTGACTTTC
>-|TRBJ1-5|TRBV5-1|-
CASSLMGGEQPQHF
TGCGCCAGCAGCTTGATGGGAGGCGAGCAGCCCCAGCATTTT
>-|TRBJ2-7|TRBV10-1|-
CASSENRGGSEQYF
TGCGCCAGCAGTGAGAACCGGGGCGGAAGCGAGCAGTACTTC